This is a list of T cell receptor beta chains from one sample in a study of T cell responses to AZD1222 COVID-19 vaccine. Profiled with immunoSEQ multiplex PCR; TCRdb holds only in-frame clones, not every one. The sample holds tens of thousands of clones; approximately 85% are singletons and the top ten take about 13%. The sequencing here drew on peripheral blood, taken on day 0 of AZD1222 vaccination. These receptors originate from an adult in good health. CDR3s include the opening cysteine and the closing phenylalanine or tryptophan. The D gene is left open where the match is weak. A clone size is listed for some rows: how often the clone was seen (once, few, many), or a class if it is expanded.

d_gene	v_gene	j_gene	abundance	len	CDR3nt	CDR3aa
NA	TRBV12-3/TRBV12-4	TRBJ1-2	few	11	TGTGCCAGCAGTGACTCCGTGAGCTACACCTTC	CASSDSVSYTF
NA	TRBV5-1	TRBJ2-1	NA	16	TGCGCCAGCAGCTTGCGGTGGCGTAGCTCCTACAATGAGCAGTTCTTC	CASSLRWRSSYNEQFF
TRBD1	TRBV5-1	TRBJ2-5	NA	13	TGCGCCAGCAGCCCGACAGGGGGAGAGACCCAGTACTTC	CASSPTGGETQYF
NA	TRBV28	TRBJ2-7	NA	13	TGTGCCAGCAGGCCAGGGGTTCTCTACGAGCAGTACTTC	CASRPGVLYEQYF
TRBD1	TRBV5-4	TRBJ1-1	few	13	TGTGCCAGCAGACGTCCAGGGGGAACTGAAGCTTTCTTT	CASRRPGGTEAFF
TRBD1	TRBV10-3	TRBJ1-5	NA	16	TGTGCCATCAGTGAGTCCCCCAGGGGGCAGGATCAGCCCCAGCATTTT	CAISESPRGQDQPQHF
NA	TRBV24-1	TRBJ2-6	once	13	TGTGCCACCAGTGTATCTGGGGCCAACGTCCTGACTTTC	CATSVSGANVLTF
NA	TRBV30	TRBJ1-5	NA	13	TGTGCCTGGAGTGTCAGTGACAGACAGCCCCAGCATTTT	CAWSVSDRQPQHF
NA	TRBV30	TRBJ1-2	few	16	TGTGCCTGGAGTGTAAAGGGCGTCGGGGCGTTCTATGGCTACACCTTC	CAWSVKGVGAFYGYTF
TRBD1	TRBV30	TRBJ1-6	NA	14	TGTGCCTGGGGGACAGGGGGAGGTAATTCACCCCTCCACTTT	CAWGTGGGNSPLHF
NA	TRBV5-4	TRBJ1-2	NA	15	TGTGCCAGCAGCTTGGATATGGGGGGACGTTATGGCTACACCTTC	CASSLDMGGRYGYTF
NA	TRBV30	TRBJ1-1	NA	11	TGTGCCTGGAGTGGGGAGGTAGACGCTTTCTTT	CAWSGEVDAFF
NA	TRBV25-1	TRBJ1-2	NA	13	TGTGCCAGCAGTGTTGGTGATAACTATGGCTACACCTTC	CASSVGDNYGYTF
NA	TRBV7-2	TRBJ2-3	NA	14	TGTGCCAGCAGCTTGGACTCGGCCACAGATACGCAGTATTTT	CASSLDSATDTQYF
NA	TRBV7-2	TRBJ1-5	once	16	TGTGCCAGCAGCTTAGGGGCCCCGAGCTTGAATCAGCCCCAGCATTTT	CASSLGAPSLNQPQHF
NA	TRBV30	TRBJ1-2	few	13	TGTGCCTGGAGTGTAGTGAGGGCGGGTGGCTACACCTTC	CAWSVVRAGGYTF
NA	TRBV5-4	TRBJ2-3	NA	14	TGTGCCAGCAGCTTGTTCGGTGCCACAGATACGCAGTATTTT	CASSLFGATDTQYF
NA	TRBV12-3/TRBV12-4	TRBJ1-5	NA	13	TGTGCCAGCAGGTTAGCCCGCAATCAGCCCCAGCATTTT	CASRLARNQPQHF
NA	TRBV25-1	TRBJ2-7	NA	13	TGTGCCAGCAGTGACGCCCCCGCCTACGAGCAGTACTTC	CASSDAPAYEQYF
NA	TRBV7-6	TRBJ1-1	NA	14	TGTGCCAGCAGCTTAGGATCAGGGGTCACTGAAGCTTTCTTT	CASSLGSGVTEAFF